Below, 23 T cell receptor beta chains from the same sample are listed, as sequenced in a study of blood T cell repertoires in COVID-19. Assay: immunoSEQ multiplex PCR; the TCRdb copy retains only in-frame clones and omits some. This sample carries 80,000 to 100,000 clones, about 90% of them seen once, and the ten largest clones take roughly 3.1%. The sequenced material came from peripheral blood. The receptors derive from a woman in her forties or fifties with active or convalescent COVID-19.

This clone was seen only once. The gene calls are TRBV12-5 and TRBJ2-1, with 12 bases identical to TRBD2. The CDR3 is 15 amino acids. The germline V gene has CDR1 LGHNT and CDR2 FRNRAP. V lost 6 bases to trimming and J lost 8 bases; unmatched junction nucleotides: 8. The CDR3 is CASGLTSGGGDEQFF. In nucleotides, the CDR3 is TGTGCTAGTGGACTGACTAGCGGGGGTGGAGATGAGCAGTTCTTC.

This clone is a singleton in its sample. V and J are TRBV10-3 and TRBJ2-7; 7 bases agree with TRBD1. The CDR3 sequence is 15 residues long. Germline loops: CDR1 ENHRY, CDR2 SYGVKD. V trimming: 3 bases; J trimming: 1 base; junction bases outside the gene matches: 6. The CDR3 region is CAISEGQVTSYEQYF. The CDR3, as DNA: TGTGCCATCAGTGAAGGACAGGTTACATCCTACGAGCAGTACTTC.

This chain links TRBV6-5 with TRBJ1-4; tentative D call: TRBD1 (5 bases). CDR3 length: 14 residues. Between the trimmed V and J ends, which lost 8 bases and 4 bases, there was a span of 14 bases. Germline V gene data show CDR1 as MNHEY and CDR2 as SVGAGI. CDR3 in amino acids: CASVGDFGNEKLFF. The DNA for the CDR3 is TGTGCCAGCGTGGGGGACTTCGGTAATGAAAAACTGTTTTTT.

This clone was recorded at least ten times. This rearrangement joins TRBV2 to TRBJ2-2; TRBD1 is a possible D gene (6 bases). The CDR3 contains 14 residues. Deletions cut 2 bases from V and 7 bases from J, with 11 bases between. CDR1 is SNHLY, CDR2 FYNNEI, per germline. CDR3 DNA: TGTGCCAGCAGTGAACTGGGGGCTGGCGGGGAGCTGTTTTTT. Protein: CASSELGAGGELFF.

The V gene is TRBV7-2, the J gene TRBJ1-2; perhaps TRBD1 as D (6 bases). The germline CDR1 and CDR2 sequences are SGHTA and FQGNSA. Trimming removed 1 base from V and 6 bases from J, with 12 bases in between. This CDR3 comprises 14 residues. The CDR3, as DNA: TGTGCCAGCAGCTTAGATACAGGGCGGCATGGCTACACCTTC. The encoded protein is CASSLDTGRHGYTF.

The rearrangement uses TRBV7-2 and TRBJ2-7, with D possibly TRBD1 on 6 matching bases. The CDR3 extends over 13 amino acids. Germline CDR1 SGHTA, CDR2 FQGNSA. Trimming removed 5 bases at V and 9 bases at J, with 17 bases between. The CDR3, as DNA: TGTGCCAGCAGCCCCAGGGGCCAGGGACGGCAGTACTTC. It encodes CASSPRGQGRQYF.

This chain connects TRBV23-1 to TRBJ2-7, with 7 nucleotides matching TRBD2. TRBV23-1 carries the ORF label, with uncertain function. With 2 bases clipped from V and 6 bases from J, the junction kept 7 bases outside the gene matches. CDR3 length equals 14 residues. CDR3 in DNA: TGCGCCAGCAGTCAAGGGAGGGATTTGGGCGAGCAGTACTTC. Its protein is CASSQGRDLGEQYF.

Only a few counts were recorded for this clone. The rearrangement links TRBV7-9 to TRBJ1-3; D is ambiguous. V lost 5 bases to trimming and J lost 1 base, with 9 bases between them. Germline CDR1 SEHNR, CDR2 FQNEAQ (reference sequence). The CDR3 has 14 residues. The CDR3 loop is CASSKQPSGNTIYF. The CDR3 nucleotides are TGTGCCAGCAGCAAACAGCCTTCTGGAAACACCATATATTTT.

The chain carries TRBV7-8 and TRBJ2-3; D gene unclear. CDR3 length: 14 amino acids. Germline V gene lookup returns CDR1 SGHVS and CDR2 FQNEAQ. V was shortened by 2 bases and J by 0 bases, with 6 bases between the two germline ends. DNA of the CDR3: TGTGCCAGCAGCTTACCTACTAGCACAGATACGCAGTATTTT. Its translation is CASSLPTSTDTQYF.

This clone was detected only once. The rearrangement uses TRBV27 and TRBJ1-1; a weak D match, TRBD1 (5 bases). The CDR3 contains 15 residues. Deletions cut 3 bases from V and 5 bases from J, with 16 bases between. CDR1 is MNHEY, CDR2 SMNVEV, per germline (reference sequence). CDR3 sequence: CASSFGQGSRTEAFF. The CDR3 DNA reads TGTGCCAGCAGTTTCGGGCAGGGATCACGTACTGAAGCTTTCTTT.

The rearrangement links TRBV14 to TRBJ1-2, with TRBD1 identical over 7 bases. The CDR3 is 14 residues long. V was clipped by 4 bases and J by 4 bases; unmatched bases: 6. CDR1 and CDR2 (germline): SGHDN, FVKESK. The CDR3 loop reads CASSPSGQFYGYTF. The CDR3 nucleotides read TGTGCCAGCAGCCCTTCGGGACAGTTCTATGGCTACACCTTC.

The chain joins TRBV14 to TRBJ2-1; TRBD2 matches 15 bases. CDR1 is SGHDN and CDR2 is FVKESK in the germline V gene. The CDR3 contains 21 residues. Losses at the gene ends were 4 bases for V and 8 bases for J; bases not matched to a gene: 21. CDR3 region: CASSPYSGLAGGPSGVHEQFF. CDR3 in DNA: TGTGCCAGCAGCCCTTACAGCGGACTAGCGGGGGGGCCCAGTGGGGTACATGAGCAGTTCTTC.

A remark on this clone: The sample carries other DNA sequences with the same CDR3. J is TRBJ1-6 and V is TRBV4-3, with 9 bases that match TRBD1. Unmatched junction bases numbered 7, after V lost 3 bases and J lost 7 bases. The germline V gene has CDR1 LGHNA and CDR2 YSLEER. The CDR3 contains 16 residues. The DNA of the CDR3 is TGCGCCAGCAGCCAGGAGACAGGGGGTGGGAATTCACCCCTCCACTTT. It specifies CASSQETGGGNSPLHF.

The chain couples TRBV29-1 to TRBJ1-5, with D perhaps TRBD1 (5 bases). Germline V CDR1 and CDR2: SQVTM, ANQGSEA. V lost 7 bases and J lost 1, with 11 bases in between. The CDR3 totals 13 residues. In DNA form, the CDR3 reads TGCAGCGCCCGCGGGGGGAGCAATCAGCCCCAGCATTTT. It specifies CSARGGSNQPQHF.

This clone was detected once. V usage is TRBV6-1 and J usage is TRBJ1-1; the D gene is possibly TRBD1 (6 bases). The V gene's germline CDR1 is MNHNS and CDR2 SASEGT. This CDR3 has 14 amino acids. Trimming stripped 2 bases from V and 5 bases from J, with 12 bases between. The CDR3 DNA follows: TGTGCCAGCAGTGAATTGACAGGAAAAACTGAAGCTTTCTTT. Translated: CASSELTGKTEAFF.

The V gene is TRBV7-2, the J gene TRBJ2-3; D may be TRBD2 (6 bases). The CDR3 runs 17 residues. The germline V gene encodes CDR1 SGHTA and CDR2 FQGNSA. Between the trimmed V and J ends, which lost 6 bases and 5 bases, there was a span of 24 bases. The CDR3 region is CASSRGRLSRGGDTQYF. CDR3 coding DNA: TGTGCCAGCAGTCGTGGGAGGTTGAGTCGGGGAGGAGATACGCAGTATTTT.

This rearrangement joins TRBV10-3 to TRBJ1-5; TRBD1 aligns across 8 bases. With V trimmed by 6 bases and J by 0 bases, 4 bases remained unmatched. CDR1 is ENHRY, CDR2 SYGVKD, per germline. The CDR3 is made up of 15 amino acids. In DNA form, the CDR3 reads TGTGCCATCAGAGCGGACAGGGATAGCAATCAGCCCCAGCATTTT. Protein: CAIRADRDSNQPQHF.

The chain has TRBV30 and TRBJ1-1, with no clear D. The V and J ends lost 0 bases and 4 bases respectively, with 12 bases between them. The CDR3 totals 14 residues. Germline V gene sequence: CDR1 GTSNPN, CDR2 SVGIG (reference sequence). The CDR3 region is CAWSVVSGFTEAFF. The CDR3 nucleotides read TGTGCCTGGAGTGTAGTATCCGGTTTCACTGAAGCTTTCTTT. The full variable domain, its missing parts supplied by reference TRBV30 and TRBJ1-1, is SQTIHQWPATLVQPVGSPLSLECTVEGTSNPNLYWYRQAAGRGLQLLFYSVGIGQISSEVPQNLSASRPQDRQFILSSKKLLLSDSGFYLCAWSVVSGFTEAFFGQGTRLTVV.

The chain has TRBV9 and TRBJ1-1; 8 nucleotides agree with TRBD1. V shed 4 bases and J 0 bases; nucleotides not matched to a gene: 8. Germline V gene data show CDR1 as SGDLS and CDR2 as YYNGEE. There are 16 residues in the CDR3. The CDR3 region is CASSPQRTGMNTEAFF. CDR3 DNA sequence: TGTGCCAGCAGCCCTCAACGGACAGGGATGAACACTGAAGCTTTCTTT. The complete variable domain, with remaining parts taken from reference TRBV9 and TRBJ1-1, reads DSGVTQTPKHLITATGQRVTLRCSPRSGDLSVYWYQQSLDQGLQFLIQYYNGEERAKGNILERFSAQQFPDLHSELNLSSLELGDSALYFCASSPQRTGMNTEAFFGQGTRLTVV.

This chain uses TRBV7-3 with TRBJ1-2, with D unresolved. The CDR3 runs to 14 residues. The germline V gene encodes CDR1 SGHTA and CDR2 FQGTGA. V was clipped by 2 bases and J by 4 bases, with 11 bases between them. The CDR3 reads CASSLGGRTYGYTF. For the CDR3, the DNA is TGTGCCAGCAGCTTAGGAGGCAGGACCTATGGCTACACCTTC.

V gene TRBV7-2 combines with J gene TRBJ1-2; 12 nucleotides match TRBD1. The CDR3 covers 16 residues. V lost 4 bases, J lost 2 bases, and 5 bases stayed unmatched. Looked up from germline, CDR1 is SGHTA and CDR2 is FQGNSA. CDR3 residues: CASSSRGQGANYGYTF. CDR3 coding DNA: TGTGCCAGCAGCTCAAGGGGACAGGGGGCCAACTATGGCTACACCTTC.

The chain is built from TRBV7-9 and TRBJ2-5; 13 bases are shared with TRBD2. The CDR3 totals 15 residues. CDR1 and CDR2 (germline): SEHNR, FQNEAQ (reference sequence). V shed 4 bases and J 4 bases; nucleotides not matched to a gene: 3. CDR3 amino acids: CASSSLAGGIETQYF. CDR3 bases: TGTGCCAGCAGCTCACTAGCGGGGGGGATAGAGACCCAGTACTTC.

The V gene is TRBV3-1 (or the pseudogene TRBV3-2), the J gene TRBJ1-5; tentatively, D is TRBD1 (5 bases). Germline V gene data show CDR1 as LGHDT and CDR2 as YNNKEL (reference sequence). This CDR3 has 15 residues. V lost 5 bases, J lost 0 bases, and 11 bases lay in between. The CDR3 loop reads CASSNQGLSNQPQHF. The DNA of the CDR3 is TGTGCCAGCAGCAACCAGGGCCTTAGCAATCAGCCCCAGCATTTT.